This TCR beta chain stems from a study of cytomegalovirus exposure and HLA in healthy donors. V lost 2 bases, J lost 3 bases, and 6 bases stayed unmatched. The CDR3 consists of 15 residues. Germline CDR1 is SGHDN and CDR2 is FVKESK. Notes on this clone: Its antigen is currently unknown.

Primers: 60 Vbeta forward and 13 Jbeta reverse. Assay used: immunoSEQ multiplex PCR; TCRdb lists only in-frame clones, some missing. In the table there are roughly 73,000 clones, about 80% of which are singletons. Study-level results: Most of the CMV-associated TCR beta chains (in a later analysis) appeared to be HLA-restricted. Follow-up analysis seemed to connect common viral pathogens with several of the most significant clusters identified. High sensitivity and specificity were reportedly achieved when the classifier diagnosed cytomegalovirus status.

The sequenced sample consisted of PBMCs. The chain has TRBV14 and TRBJ2-7; 8 bases agree with TRBD1. The TCR sequence derives from a man aged 35 to 55 in good health and CMV-seronegative. The CDR3 reads CASSQQGAGVYEQYF. The CDR3 DNA is TGTGCCAGCAGCCAACAGGGGGCAGGGGTCTACGAGCAGTACTTC. Full variable domain (remainder filled in from reference TRBV14 and TRBJ2-7): EAGVTQFPSHSVIEKGQTVTLRCDPISGHDNLYWYRRVMGKEIKFLLHFVKESKQDESGMPNNRFLAERTGGTYSTLKVQPAELEDSGVYFCASSQQGAGVYEQYFGPGTRLTVT.